This record concerns one TCR beta chain sequence. Its antigen is not known. This sample stems from a study of long-term antiretroviral therapy in people with HIV. General observations from the study: Upon ART, diversity increased but remained lower than transplant donor controls.

Specimens retained about 0.95-11 million cryopreserved PBMC preceding DNA extraction. Samples were assayed with immunoSEQ v3.0 at survey level. Libraries were prepared by immunoSEQ multiplex PCR; TCRdb keeps only in-frame clonotypes and omits some of them. The table records approximately 31,000 clones, approximately 97% of them present only once. The sequenced sample was unsorted PBMCs, obtained 6.9 years after starting antiretroviral therapy. This clonotype originated in a man younger than 45 with HIV.

The CDR3 reads CASSNLLQTQYF. The CDR3 DNA reads TGTGCCAGTAGTAACCTCCTTCAGACCCAGTACTTC. The rearrangement uses TRBV19 and TRBJ2-5, with unresolved D. The V and J ends lost 4 bases and 6 bases respectively, with 9 bases between them. CDR3 length: 12 amino acids. Germline values: CDR1 LNHDA, CDR2 SQIVND (reference sequence).